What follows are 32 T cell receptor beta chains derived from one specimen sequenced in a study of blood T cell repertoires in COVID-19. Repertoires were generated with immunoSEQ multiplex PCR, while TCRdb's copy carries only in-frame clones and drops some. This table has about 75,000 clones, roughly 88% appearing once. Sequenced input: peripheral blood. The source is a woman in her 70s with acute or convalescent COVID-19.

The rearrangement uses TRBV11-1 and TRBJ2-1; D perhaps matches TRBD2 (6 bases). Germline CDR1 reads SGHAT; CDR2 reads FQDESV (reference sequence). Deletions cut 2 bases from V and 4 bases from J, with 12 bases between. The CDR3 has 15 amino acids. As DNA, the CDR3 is TGTGCCAGCAGCTTACGACTAGGAGAATACAATGAGCAGTTCTTC. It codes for CASSLRLGEYNEQFF.

The CDR3 nucleotides are TGCGCCAGCAGCTCTACTAGCGGGGGTCCCTACGAGCAGTACTTC. Protein sequence: CASSSTSGGPYEQYF. V gene TRBV5-1 combines with J gene TRBJ2-7; 11 nucleotides match TRBD2. The J segment lost 2 bases and the V segment lost 3 bases, leaving 4 bases of the junction unmatched. Per germline, CDR1 SGHRS and CDR2 YFSETQ. This CDR3 region has 15 residues.

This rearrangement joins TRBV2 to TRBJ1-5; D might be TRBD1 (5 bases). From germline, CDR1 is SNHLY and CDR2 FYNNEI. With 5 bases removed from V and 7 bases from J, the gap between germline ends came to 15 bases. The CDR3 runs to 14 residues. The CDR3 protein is CASSLRDLGQPQHF. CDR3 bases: TGTGCCAGCAGTCTCCGGGACTTAGGACAGCCCCAGCATTTT.

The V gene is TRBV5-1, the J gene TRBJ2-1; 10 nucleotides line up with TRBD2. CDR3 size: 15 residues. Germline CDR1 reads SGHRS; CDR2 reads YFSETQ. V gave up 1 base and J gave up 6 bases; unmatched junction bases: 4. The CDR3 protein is CASSLPLAGSNEQFF. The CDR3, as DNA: TGCGCCAGCAGCTTGCCACTAGCGGGATCCAATGAGCAGTTCTTC.

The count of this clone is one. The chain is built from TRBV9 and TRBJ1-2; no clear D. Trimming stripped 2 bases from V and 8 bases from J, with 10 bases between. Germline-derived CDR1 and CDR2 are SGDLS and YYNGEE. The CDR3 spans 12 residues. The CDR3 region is CASSVGSGGYTF. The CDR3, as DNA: TGTGCCAGCAGCGTGGGTTCGGGAGGCTACACCTTC.

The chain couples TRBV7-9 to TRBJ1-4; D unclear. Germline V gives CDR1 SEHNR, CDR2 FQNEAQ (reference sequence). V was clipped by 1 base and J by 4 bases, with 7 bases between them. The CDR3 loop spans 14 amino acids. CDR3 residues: CASSLGGNNEKLFF. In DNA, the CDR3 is TGTGCCAGCAGCTTAGGAGGGAATAATGAAAAACTGTTTTTT.

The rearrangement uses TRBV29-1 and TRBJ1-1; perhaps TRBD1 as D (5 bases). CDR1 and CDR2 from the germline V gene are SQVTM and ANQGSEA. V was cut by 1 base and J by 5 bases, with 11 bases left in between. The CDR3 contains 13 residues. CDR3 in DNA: TGCAGCGTTGAAGGGGGGGTGTGGACTGAAGCTTTCTTT. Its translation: CSVEGGVWTEAFF.

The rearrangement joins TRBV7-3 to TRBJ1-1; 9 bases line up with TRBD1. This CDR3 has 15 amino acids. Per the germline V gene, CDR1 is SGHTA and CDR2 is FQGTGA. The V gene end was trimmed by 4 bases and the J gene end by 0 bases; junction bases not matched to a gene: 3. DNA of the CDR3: TGTGCCAGCAGCTCACGGGACAGGGTGAACACTGAAGCTTTCTTT. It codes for CASSSRDRVNTEAFF.

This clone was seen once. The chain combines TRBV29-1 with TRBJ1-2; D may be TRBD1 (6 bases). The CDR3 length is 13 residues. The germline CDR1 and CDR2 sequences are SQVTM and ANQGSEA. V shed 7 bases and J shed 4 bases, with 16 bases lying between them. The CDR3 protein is CSAGTLNSYGYTF. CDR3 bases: TGCAGCGCCGGGACACTCAACAGCTATGGCTACACCTTC.

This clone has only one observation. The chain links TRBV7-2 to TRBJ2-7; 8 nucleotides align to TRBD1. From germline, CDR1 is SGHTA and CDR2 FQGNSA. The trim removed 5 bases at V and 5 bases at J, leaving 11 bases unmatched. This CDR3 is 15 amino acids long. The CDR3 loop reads CASSRGTGIWNEQYF. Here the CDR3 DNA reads TGTGCCAGCAGCAGAGGGACAGGCATTTGGAACGAGCAGTACTTC.

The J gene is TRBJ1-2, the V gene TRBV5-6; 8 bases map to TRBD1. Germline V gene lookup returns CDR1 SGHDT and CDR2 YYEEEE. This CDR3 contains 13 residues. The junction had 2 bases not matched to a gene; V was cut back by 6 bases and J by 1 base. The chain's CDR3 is CASIDRGNYGYTF. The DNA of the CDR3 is TGTGCCAGCATCGACAGGGGTAACTATGGCTACACCTTC.

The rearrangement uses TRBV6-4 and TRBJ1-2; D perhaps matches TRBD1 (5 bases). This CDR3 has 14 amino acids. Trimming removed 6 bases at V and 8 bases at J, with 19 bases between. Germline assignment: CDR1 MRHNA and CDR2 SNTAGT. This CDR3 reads CASSPEGTGSGYTF. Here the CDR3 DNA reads TGTGCCAGCAGCCCGGAGGGGACGGGTTCGGGCTACACCTTC.

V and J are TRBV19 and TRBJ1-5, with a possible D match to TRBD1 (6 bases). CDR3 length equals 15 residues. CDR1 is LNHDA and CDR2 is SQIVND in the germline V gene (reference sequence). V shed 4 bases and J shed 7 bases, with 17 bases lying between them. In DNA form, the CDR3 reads TGTGCCAGTAGTACCCCCGGCAGGGGTGGGCAGCCCCAGCATTTT. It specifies CASSTPGRGGQPQHF.

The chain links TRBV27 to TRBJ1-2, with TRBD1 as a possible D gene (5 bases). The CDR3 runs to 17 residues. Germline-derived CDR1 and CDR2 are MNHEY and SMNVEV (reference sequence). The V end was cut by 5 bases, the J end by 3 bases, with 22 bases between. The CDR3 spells CASSPPRGDATYYGYTF. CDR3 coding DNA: TGTGCCAGCAGTCCACCCCGGGGGGACGCAACCTACTATGGCTACACCTTC.

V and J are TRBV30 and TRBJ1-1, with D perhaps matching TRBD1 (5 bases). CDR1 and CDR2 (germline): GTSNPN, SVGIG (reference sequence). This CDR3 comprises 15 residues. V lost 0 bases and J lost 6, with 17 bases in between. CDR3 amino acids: CAWSVRGEGRAEAFF. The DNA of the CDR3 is TGTGCCTGGAGTGTACGGGGGGAGGGAAGGGCTGAAGCTTTCTTT.

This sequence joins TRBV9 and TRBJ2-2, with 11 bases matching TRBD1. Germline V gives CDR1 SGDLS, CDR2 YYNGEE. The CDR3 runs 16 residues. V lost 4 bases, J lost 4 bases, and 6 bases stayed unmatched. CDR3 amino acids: CASSPRTGGTTGELFF. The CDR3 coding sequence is TGTGCCAGCAGCCCGAGGACAGGGGGCACCACCGGGGAGCTGTTTTTT.

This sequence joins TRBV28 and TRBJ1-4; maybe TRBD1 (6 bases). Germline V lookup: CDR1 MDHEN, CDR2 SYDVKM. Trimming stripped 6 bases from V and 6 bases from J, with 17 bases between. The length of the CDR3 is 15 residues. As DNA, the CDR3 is TGTGCCAGCAGCCGTCGGACTCCAGGGGATGAAAAACTGTTTTTT. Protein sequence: CASSRRTPGDEKLFF.

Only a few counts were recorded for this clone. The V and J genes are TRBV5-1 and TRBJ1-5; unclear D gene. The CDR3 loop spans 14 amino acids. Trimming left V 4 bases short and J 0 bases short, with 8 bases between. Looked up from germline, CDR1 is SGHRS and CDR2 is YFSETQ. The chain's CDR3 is CASSPGYSNQPQHF. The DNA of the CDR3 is TGCGCCAGCAGCCCAGGCTATAGCAATCAGCCCCAGCATTTT.

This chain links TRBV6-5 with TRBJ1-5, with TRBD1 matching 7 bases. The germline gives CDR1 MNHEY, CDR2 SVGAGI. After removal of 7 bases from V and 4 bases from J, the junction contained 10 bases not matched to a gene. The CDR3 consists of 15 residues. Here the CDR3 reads CASNGQAERNQPQHF. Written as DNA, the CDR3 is TGTGCCAGCAACGGACAGGCGGAGAGAAATCAGCCCCAGCATTTT.

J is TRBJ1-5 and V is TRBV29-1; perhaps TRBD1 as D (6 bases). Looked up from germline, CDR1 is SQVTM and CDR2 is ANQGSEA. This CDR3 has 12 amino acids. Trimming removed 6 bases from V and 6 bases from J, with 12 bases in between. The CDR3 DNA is TGCAGCGTAGGACAGAGTCGTCAGCCCCAGCATTTT. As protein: CSVGQSRQPQHF.

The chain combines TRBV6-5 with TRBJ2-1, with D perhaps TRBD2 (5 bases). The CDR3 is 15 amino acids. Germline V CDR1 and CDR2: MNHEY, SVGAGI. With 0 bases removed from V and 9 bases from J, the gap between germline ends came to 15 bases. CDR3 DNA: TGTGCCAGCAGTTACTCACCGGGCCCGAGGGCTGAGCAGTTCTTC. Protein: CASSYSPGPRAEQFF.

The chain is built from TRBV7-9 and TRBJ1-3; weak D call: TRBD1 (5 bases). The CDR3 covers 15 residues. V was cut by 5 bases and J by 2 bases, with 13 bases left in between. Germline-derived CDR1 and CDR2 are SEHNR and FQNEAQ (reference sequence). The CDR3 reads CASSPGGIAGNTIYF. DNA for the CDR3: TGTGCCAGCAGCCCCGGGGGGATTGCTGGAAACACCATATATTTT.

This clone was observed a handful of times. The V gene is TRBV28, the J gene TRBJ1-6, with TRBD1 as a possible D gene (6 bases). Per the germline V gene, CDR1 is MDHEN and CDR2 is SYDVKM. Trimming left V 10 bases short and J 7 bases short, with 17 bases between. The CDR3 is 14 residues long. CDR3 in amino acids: CAIYTSGANSPLHF. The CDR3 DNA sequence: TGTGCCATCTATACTTCAGGGGCGAATTCACCCCTCCACTTT.

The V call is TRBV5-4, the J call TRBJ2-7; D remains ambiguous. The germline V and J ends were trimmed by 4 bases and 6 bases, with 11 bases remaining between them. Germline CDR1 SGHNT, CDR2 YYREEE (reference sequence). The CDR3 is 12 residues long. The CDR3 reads CASSTPTGEQYF. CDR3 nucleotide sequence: TGTGCCAGCAGCACTCCCACTGGCGAGCAGTACTTC.

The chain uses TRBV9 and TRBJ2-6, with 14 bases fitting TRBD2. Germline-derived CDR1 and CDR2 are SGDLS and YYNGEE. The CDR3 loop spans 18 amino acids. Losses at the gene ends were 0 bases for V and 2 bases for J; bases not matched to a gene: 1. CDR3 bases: TGTGCCAGCAGCGTAGGACTAGCGGGGGGGCCTGGGGCCAACGTCCTGACTTTC. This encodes CASSVGLAGGPGANVLTF.

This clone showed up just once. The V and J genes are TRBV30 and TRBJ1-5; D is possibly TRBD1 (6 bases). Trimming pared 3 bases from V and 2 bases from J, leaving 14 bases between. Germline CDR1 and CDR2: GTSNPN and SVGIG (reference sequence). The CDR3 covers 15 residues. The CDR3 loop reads CAWRLGGAGNQPQHF. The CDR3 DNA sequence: TGTGCCTGGAGGCTAGGGGGAGCGGGCAATCAGCCCCAGCATTTT.

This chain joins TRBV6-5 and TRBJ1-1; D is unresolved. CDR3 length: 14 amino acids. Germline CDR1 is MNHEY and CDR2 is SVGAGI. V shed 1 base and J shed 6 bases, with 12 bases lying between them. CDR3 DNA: TGTGCCAGCAGTTACTTTCTCGGGTGGGCTGAAGCTTTCTTT. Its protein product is CASSYFLGWAEAFF.

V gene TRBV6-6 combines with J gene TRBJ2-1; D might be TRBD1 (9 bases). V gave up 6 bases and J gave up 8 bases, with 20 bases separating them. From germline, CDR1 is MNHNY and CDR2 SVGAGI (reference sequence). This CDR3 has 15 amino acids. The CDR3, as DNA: TGTGCCAGCAGCTTAACAGGGGGCGGGGGGCATGAGCAGTTCTTC. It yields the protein CASSLTGGGGHEQFF.

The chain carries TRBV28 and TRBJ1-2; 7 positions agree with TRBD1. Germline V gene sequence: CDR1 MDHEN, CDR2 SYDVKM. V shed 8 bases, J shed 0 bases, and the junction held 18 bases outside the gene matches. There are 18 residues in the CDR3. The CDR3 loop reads CASGQFRDRGGANYGYTF. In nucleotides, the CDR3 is TGTGCCAGCGGGCAATTTCGGGACAGAGGGGGTGCTAACTATGGCTACACCTTC.

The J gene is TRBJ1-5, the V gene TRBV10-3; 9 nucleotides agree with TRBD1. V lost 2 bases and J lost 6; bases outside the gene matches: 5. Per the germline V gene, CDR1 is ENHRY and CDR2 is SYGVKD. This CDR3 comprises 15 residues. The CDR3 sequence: CAISEQTGGSQPQHF. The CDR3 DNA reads TGTGCCATCAGTGAGCAGACAGGGGGTAGTCAGCCCCAGCATTTT.

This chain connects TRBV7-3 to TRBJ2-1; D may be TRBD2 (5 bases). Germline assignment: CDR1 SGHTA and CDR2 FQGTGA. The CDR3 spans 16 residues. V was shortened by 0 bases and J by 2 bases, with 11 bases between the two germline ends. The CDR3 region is CASSLTSGSPYNEQFF. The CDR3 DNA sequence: TGTGCCAGCAGCTTAACCTCGGGGTCCCCCTACAATGAGCAGTTCTTC.

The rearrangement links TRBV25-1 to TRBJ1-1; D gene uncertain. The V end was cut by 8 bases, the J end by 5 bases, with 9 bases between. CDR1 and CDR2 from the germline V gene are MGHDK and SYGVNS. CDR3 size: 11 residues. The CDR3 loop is CASRAVTEAFF. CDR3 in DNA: TGTGCCAGCCGAGCGGTAACTGAAGCTTTCTTT.